This TCR beta chain appears in the sequencing data of a study of beta chain features in type 1 diabetes. Trimming took 5 bases from V and 5 from J, leaving 13 bases between them. CDR3 length: 13 amino acids. Germline values: CDR1 SQVTM, CDR2 ANQGSEA. This clone has more than one count but fewer than ten. Its specificity is unknown. Sorted CD4+ subsets: naive, central memory, regulatory, stem cell-like memory (CD45RO/CCR7/CD25/CD127/CD95/CD27 panel). cDNA synthesis used the whole RNA isolate, giving expressed TCRB sequences. The repertoire was sequenced with immunoSEQ multiplex PCR; TCRdb's copy has only in-frame clones and lacks some. Here the sample spans hundreds of thousands of clones, around an eighth being singletons. Study results and caveats: For Type 1 diabetes patients, all four CD4+ subsets carried TCRB CDR3s that were moderately but significantly shorter.

The V call is TRBV29-1, the J call TRBJ2-1, with D tentatively TRBD2 (6 bases). This TCR came from a young man with type 1 diabetes. The sample taken for sequencing was naive CD4+ T cells from blood. The CDR3 region is CSVSGTGDNEQFF. The CDR3 coding sequence is TGCAGCGTTTCCGGGACGGGAGACAATGAGCAGTTCTTC.